This T cell receptor (beta chain) was observed in a study of blood T cell repertoires in COVID-19. As for the study in general: The United States, Italy and Spain provided the acute and convalescent COVID-19 samples.

Participants were aged about 18 to 90 years, lived in about two dozen US areas, and enrolled virtually. Per germline, CDR1 SGHRS and CDR2 YFSETQ. Trimming pared 0 bases from V and 1 base from J, leaving 11 bases between. The length of the CDR3 is 16 residues. Some clones are missing from TCRdb's copy, which holds only in-frame ones; the method was immunoSEQ multiplex PCR. The table has fewer than 150,000 clones, roughly 80% seen once. The chain recombines TRBV5-1 with TRBJ2-4; no clear D gene. The TCR was taken from a man aged 30 to 45 who had recovered from COVID-19. The sequenced material came from PBMCs or T cells enriched from blood (not recorded which). The CDR3 sequence: CASSLGQALAKNIQYF. CDR3 nucleotides: TGCGCCAGCAGCTTGGGTCAGGCATTGGCCAAAAACATTCAGTACTTC.